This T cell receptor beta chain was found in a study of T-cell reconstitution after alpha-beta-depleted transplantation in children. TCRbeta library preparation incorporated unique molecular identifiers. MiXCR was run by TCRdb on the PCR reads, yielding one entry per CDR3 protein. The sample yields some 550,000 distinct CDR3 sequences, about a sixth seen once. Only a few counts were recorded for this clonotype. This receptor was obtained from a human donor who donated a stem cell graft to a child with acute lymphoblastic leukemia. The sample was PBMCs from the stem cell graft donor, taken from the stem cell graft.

The CDR3 protein is CASRPWTGVPEQYF. The CDR3 DNA sequence: TGTGCCAGCCGCCCCTGGACAGGGGTCCCCGAGCAGTACTTC. The V and J genes are TRBV27 and TRBJ2-7; 9 bases are a match to TRBD1. Unmatched junction bases numbered 11, after V lost 8 bases and J lost 6 bases. The CDR3 covers 14 residues. Germline V gene data show CDR1 as MNHEY and CDR2 as SMNVEV (reference sequence).